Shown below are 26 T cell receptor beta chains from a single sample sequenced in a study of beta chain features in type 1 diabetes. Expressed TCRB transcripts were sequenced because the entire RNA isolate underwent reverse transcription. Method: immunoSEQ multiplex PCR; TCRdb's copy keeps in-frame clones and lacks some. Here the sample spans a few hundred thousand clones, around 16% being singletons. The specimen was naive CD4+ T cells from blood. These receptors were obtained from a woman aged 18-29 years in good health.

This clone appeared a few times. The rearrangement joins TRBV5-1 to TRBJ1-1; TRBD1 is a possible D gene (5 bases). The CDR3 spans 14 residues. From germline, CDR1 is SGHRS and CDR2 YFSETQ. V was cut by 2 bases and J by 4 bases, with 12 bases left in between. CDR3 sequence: CASSFAGDATEAFF. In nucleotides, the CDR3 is TGCGCCAGCAGCTTTGCGGGGGACGCCACTGAAGCTTTCTTT.

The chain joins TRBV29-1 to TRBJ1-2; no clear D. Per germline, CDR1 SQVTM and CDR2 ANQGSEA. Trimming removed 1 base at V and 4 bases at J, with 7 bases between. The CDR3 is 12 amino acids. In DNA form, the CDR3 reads TGCAGCGTTGAAGGGCCCATCTATGGCTACACCTTC. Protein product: CSVEGPIYGYTF. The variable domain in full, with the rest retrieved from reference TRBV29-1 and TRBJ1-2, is SAVISQKPSRDICQRGTSLTIQCQVDSQVTMMFWYRQQPGQSLTLIATANQGSEATYESGFVIDKFPISRPNLTFSTLTVSNMSPEDSSIYLCSVEGPIYGYTFGSGTRLTVV.

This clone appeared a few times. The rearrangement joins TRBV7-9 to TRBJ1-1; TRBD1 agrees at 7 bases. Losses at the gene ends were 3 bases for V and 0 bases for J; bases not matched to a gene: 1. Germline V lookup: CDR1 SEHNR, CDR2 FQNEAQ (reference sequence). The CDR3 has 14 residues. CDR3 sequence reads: CASSLDRLNTEAFF. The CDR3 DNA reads TGTGCCAGCAGCTTGGACAGGCTGAACACTGAAGCTTTCTTT.

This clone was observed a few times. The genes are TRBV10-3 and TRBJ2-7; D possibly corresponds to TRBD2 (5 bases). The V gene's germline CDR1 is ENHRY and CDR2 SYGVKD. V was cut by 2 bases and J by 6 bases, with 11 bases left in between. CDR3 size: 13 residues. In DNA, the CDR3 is TGTGCCATCAGTGAGGGCACGGGGTTCGAGCAGTACTTC. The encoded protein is CAISEGTGFEQYF.

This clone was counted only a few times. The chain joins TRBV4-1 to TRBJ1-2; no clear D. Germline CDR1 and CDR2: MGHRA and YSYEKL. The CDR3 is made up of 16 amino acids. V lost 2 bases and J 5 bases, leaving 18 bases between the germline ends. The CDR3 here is CASSQPQSETGYGYTF. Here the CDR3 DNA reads TGCGCCAGCAGCCAACCTCAAAGTGAAACGGGGTATGGCTACACCTTC.

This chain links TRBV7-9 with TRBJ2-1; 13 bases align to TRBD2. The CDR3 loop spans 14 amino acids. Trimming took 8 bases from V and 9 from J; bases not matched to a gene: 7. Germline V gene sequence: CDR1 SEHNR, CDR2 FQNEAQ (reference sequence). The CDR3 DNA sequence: TGTGCCAGCCTTACTAGCGGGAGGGCCGTTGAGCAGTTCTTC. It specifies CASLTSGRAVEQFF.

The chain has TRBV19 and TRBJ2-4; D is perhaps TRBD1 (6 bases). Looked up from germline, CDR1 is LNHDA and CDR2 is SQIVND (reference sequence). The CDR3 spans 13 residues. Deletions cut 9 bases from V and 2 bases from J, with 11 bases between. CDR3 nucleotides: TGTGCCAGCTCGGACAGCACCAAAAACATTCAGTACTTC. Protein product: CASSDSTKNIQYF.

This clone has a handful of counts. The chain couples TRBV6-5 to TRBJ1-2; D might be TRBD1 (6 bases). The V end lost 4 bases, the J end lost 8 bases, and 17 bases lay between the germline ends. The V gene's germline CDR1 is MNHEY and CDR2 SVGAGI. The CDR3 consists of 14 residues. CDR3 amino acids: CASSFGTHPRGYTF. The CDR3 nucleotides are TGTGCCAGCAGTTTCGGGACACACCCTAGGGGCTACACCTTC.

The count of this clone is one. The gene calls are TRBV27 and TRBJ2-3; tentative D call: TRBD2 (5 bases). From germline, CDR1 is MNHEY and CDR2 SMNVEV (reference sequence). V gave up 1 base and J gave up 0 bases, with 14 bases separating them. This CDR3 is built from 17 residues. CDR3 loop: CASSLWGVTVSTDTQYF. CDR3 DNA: TGTGCCAGCAGTTTATGGGGAGTAACTGTTAGCACAGATACGCAGTATTTT.

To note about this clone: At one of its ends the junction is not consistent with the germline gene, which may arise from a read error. The CDR3 region is CASSLGGSRIDTQYF. The CDR3 DNA reads TGTGCTAGCAGCTTAGGAGGGAGCAGAATAGATACGCAGTATTTT. The chain has TRBV7-7 and TRBJ2-3; weak D call: TRBD2 (6 bases). The germline gives CDR1 SSHAT, CDR2 FNYEAQ (reference sequence). CDR3 length: 15 residues.

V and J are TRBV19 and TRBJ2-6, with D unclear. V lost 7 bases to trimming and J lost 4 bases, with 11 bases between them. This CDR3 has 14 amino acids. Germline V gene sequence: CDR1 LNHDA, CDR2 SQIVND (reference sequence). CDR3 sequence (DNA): TGTGCCAGTATACCCGCGTCCGGGGCCAACGTCCTGACTTTC. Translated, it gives CASIPASGANVLTF.

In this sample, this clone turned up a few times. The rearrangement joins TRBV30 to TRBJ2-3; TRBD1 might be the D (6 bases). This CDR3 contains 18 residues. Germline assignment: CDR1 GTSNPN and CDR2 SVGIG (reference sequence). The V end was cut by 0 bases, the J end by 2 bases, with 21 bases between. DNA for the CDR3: TGTGCCTGGAGTGTACAGGCATTCACAGGGACATACACAGATACGCAGTATTTT. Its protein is CAWSVQAFTGTYTDTQYF.

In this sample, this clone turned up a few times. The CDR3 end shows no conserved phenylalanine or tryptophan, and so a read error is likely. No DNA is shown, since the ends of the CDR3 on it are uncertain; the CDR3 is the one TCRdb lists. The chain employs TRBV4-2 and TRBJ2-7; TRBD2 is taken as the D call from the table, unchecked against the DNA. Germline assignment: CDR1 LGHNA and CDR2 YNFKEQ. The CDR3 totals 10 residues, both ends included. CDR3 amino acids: CASSQDPTPP.

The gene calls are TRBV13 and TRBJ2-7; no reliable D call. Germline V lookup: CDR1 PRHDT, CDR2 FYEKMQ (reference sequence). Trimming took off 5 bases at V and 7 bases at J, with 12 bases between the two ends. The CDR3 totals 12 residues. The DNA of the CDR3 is TGTGCCAGCAGCCTCCGTCCCCGGGAGCAGTACTTC. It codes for CASSLRPREQYF.

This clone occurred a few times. The chain's CDR3 is CASSTSRDRFYGYTF. The CDR3 region has the DNA TGTGCCAGTAGTACCTCCCGGGACAGATTTTATGGCTACACCTTC. The V call is TRBV19, the J call TRBJ1-2, with 7 bases aligning to TRBD1. Per germline, CDR1 LNHDA and CDR2 SQIVND (reference sequence). V lost 4 bases to trimming and J lost 5 bases; unmatched junction nucleotides: 10. The CDR3 loop spans 15 amino acids.

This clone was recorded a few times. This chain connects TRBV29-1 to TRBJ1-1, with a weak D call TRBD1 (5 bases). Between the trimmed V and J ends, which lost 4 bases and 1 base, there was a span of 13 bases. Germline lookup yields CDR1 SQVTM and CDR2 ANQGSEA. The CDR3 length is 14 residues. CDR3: CSVGGGHGNTEAFF. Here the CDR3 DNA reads TGCAGCGTTGGCGGGGGTCACGGGAACACTGAAGCTTTCTTT.

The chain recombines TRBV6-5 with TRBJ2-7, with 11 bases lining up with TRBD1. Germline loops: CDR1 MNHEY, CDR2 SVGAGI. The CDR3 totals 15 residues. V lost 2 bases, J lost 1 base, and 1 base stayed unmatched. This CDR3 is CASSYGTGGSYEQYF. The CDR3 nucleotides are TGTGCCAGCAGTTACGGGACAGGGGGTTCCTACGAGCAGTACTTC.

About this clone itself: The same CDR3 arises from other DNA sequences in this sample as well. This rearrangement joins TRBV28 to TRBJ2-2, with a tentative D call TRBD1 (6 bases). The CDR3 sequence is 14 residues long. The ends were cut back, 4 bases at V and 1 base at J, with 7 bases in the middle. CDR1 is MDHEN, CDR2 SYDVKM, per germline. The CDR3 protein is CASSSGQNTGELFF. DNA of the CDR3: TGTGCCAGCAGTTCGGGACAGAACACCGGGGAGCTGTTTTTT.

DNA for the CDR3: TGCGCCAGCAGCCAGGGGGACAGGGGTGCTAATGAAAAACTGTTTTTT. Translated, it gives CASSQGDRGANEKLFF. The chain uses TRBV4-1 and TRBJ1-4; 10 bases map to TRBD1. The J segment lost 3 bases and the V segment lost 3 bases, leaving 4 bases of the junction unmatched. Germline values: CDR1 MGHRA, CDR2 YSYEKL. This CDR3 has 16 amino acids.

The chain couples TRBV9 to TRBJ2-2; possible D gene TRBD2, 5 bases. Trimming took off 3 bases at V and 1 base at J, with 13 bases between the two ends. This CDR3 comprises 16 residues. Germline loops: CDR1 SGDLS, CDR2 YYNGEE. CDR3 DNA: TGTGCCAGCAGCGCTTGGACTCGGGGGAACACCGGGGAGCTGTTTTTT. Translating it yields CASSAWTRGNTGELFF.

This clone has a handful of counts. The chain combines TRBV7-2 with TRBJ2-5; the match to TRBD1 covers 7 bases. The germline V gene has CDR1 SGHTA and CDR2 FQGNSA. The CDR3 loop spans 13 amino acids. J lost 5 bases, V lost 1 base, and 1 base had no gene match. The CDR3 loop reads CASSLVRGETQYF. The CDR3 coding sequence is TGTGCCAGCAGCTTAGTCAGGGGGGAGACCCAGTACTTC.

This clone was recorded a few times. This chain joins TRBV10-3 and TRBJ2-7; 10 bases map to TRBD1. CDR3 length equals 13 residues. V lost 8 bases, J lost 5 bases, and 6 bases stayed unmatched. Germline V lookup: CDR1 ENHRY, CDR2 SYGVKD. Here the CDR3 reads CAISGTGANEQYF. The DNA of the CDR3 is TGTGCCATCTCCGGGACAGGGGCCAACGAGCAGTACTTC.

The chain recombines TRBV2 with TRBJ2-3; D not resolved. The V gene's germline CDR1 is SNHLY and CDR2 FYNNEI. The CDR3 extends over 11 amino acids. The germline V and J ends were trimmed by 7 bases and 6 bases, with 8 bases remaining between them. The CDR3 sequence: CASTPFDTQYF. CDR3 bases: TGTGCCAGCACCCCGTTCGATACGCAGTATTTT. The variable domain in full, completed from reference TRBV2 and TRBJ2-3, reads EPEVTQTPSHQVTQMGQEVILRCVPISNHLYFYWYRQILGQKVEFLVSFYNNEISEKSEIFDDQFSVERPDGSNFTLKIRSTKLEDSAMYFCASTPFDTQYFGPGTRLTVL.

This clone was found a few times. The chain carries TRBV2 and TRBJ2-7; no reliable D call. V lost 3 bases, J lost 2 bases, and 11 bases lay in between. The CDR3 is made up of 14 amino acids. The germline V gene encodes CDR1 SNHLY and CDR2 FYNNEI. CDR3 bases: TGTGCCAGCAGTGAGGGTCGACAAGCCTACGAGCAGTACTTC. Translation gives CASSEGRQAYEQYF.

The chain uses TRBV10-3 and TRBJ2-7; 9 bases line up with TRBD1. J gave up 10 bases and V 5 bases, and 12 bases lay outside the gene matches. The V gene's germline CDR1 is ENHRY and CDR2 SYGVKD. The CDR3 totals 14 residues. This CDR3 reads CAISQSSTGGDQYF. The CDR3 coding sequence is TGTGCCATCAGTCAATCGAGTACAGGGGGCGACCAGTACTTC.

The CDR3 sequence: CASSLFRVTEAFF. The CDR3 coding sequence is TGTGCCAGCAGCTTATTTCGCGTGACTGAAGCTTTCTTT. The chain uses TRBV7-2 and TRBJ1-1; D call uncertain. Germline values: CDR1 SGHTA, CDR2 FQGNSA. V lost 2 bases to trimming and J lost 5 bases, with 9 bases between them. The CDR3 has 13 amino acids.